The entry below describes one TCR beta chain. Its antigen is unknown. This sample was included in a study of T cell responses to AZD1222 COVID-19 vaccine. Study summary: It was second doses at about 4 or about 12 weeks that were pooled.

Findings of the study overall: An increase in Spike-specific TCR breadth and depth was observed after two AZD1222 doses.

The germline CDR1 and CDR2 sequences are KGHSH and LQKENI. With 2 bases removed from V and 1 base from J, the gap between germline ends came to 5 bases. The CDR3 sequence is 13 residues long. Using immunoSEQ multiplex PCR, the repertoire was profiled, and TCRdb retains in-frame clones only, with some absent. Among under 150,000 clones listed, more than 85% were seen once. V gene TRBV18 combines with J gene TRBJ1-1; D is unresolved. The source was peripheral blood, collected on day 0 of AZD1222 vaccination. This receptor was identified in an adult in good health. CDR3 in DNA: TGTGCCAGCTCACCAGAAACGAACACTGAAGCTTTCTTT. Translation: CASSPETNTEAFF.